The clone carrying this TCR beta chain was seen many times. Its cognate antigen is unknown. The sample originates from a study of response to subunit inactivated influenza vaccine. Findings and limits, study-wide: A suggestion made by the authors is that each seasonal influenza vaccination recruits few new T cells.

CDR3 size: 14 residues. V was shortened by 3 bases and J by 5 bases, with 12 bases between the two germline ends. TCRdb passed the RT-PCR reads through MiXCR, listing each CDR3 protein once. The sample holds 700,000 to 800,000 distinct CDR3 sequences, approximately 17% seen once. Sequences were derived from PBMCs from blood, sampled 4 to 6 days after vaccination. The receptor was isolated from a man over 45 who received an inactivated influenza vaccine. The genes are TRBV12-3 or TRBV12-4 and TRBJ2-3, with D perhaps being TRBD1 or TRBD2 (6 bases each). The CDR3 reads CASSFSGGGDTQYF. The DNA for the CDR3 is TGTGCCAGCAGTTTTTCCGGGGGCGGAGATACGCAGTATTTT.